A selection of T cell receptor beta chains follows, all from one sample in a study of technical replicates of blood from a few donors. Sequenced by immunoSEQ multiplex PCR; TCRdb stores in-frame clones only, minus some. The sample consists of fewer than 90,000 clones, approximately 97% of them appearing once. Source material: T cells isolated from PBMCs. The receptors shown here come from a human donor in good health. CDR3s include the opening cysteine and the closing phenylalanine or tryptophan. Fields, in order: J gene, clone size, D gene, V gene, CDR3 protein, CDR3 DNA. The D gene is left open where the match is weak. Clone size is given for some rows only: seen once, a few or many times, or a class if the clone is expanded.

>TRBJ2-7|.|TRBD1|TRBV10-2
CASRPSETGYYEQYF
TGCGCCAGCAGGCCGTCCGAGACAGGGTACTACGAGCAGTACTTC
>TRBJ1-5|.|.|TRBV19
CASDRSNQPQHF
TGTGCCTCGGACAGAAGCAATCAGCCCCAGCATTTT
>TRBJ2-1|.|.|TRBV29-1
CSVGGGTIYNEQFF
TGCAGCGTAGGGGGTGGGACTATATACAATGAGCAGTTCTTC
>TRBJ1-2|.|.|TRBV27
CASSLGGAYGYTF
TGTGCCAGCAGTTTAGGGGGCGCATATGGCTACACCTTC
>TRBJ1-1|.|.|TRBV29-1
CSVGGGVGHTEAFF
TGCAGCGTTGGGGGAGGGGTGGGTCACACTGAAGCTTTCTTT
>TRBJ2-7|.|TRBD2|TRBV29-1
CSVAGTSGSLSSYEQYF
TGCAGCGTGGCCGGGACTAGCGGGAGCCTAAGCTCCTACGAGCAGTACTTC
>TRBJ2-1|.|TRBD2|TRBV14
CASSQVSGRDEQFF
TGTGCCAGCAGCCAAGTGTCCGGGAGGGATGAGCAGTTCTTC
>TRBJ1-3|.|.|TRBV5-8
CASLQTVLSGNTIYF
TGTGCCAGTCTCCAGACAGTGCTCTCTGGAAACACCATATATTTT
>TRBJ1-2|.|.|TRBV5-1
CASGRSPETDYGYTF
TGCGCCAGCGGTAGGTCGCCGGAGACAGACTATGGCTACACCTTC
>TRBJ1-2|.|.|TRBV28
CASSTYTDTLNYGYTF
TGTGCCAGCAGTACCTATACAGATACACTTAACTATGGCTACACCTTC
>TRBJ2-7|.|TRBD1|TRBV6-5
CASRRDRANEQYF
TGTGCCAGCAGGCGGGACAGGGCCAACGAGCAGTACTTC
>TRBJ2-5|.|TRBD2|TRBV5-1
CASSKGLAGAEETQYF
TGCGCCAGCAGTAAGGGACTAGCGGGCGCCGAAGAGACCCAGTACTTC
>TRBJ1-2|.|TRBD1|TRBV5-4
CASSLKQARGYGYTF
TGTGCCAGCAGCTTGAAACAGGCCAGGGGGTATGGCTACACCTTC
>TRBJ2-5|.|TRBD2|TRBV18
CASSPPASGVQETQYF
TGTGCCAGCTCACCACCGGCTAGCGGGGTCCAAGAGACCCAGTACTTC
>TRBJ2-7|.|.|TRBV28
CASSFSVQFRYF
TGTGCCAGCAGTTTCTCCGTCCAGTTCCGGTACTTC
>TRBJ1-1|.|.|TRBV7-9
CASSLVGRGRNTEAFF
TGTGCCAGCAGCTTAGTCGGCAGGGGCAGGAACACTGAAGCTTTCTTT
>TRBJ2-7|.|TRBD1|TRBV4-1
CASSQGTGVYEQYF
TGCGCCAGCAGCCAAGGGACAGGGGTCTACGAGCAGTACTTC
>TRBJ2-7|.|TRBD1|TRBV7-9
CASSSPGQTYEQYF
TGTGCCAGCAGCTCTCCGGGACAGACCTACGAGCAGTACTTC
>TRBJ1-5|.|.|TRBV28
CASRGGQPQHF
TGTGCCAGCAGAGGAGGTCAGCCCCAGCATTTT
>TRBJ1-1|.|TRBD1|TRBV15
CATSRSLRGAGGSFTEAFF
TGTGCCACCAGCAGATCCCTTCGGGGCGCAGGGGGGAGTTTCACTGAAGCTTTCTTT
>TRBJ2-1|.|TRBD2|TRBV11-2
CASSPRTSGRRGEQFF
TGTGCCAGCAGCCCCAGGACTAGCGGGAGAAGGGGGGAGCAGTTCTTC
>TRBJ1-2|.|TRBD1|TRBV5-4
CASSLDRGSYGYTF
TGTGCCAGCAGCTTGGACAGGGGCAGCTATGGCTACACCTTC
>TRBJ1-1|.|TRBD1|TRBV28
CASSLFGYRGLNEAFF
TGTGCCAGCAGTTTATTTGGGTACAGGGGGCTGAATGAAGCTTTCTTT
>TRBJ1-2|once|.|TRBV21-1
CASGRGTPYGYTF
TGTGCCAGCGGCCGGGGGACCCCGTATGGCTACACCTTC
>TRBJ1-2|once|.|TRBV25-1
CASSPGVGYTF
TGTGCCAGCAGCCCAGGGGTCGGCTACACCTTC
>TRBJ1-2|.|.|TRBV4-1
CASSQGGGLDGYTF
TGCGCCAGCAGCCAAGGGGGAGGGTTAGATGGCTACACCTTC
>TRBJ2-1|.|TRBD1|TRBV5-1
CASSLGTGYVPEQFF
TGCGCCAGCAGCTTGGGGACAGGGTATGTTCCTGAGCAGTTCTTC
>TRBJ2-7|once|TRBD1|TRBV7-9
CASSLFSGTDHEQYF
TGTGCCAGCAGCTTGTTTAGTGGGACAGATCACGAGCAGTACTTC
>TRBJ2-5|.|.|TRBV7-2
CASSSGGRETQYF
TGTGCCAGCAGCTCCGGGGGTCGGGAGACCCAGTACTTC
>TRBJ1-2|.|.|TRBV6-5
CASSYSGAGYGYTF
TGTGCCAGCAGTTACTCTGGGGCAGGCTATGGCTACACCTTC
>TRBJ2-3|.|TRBD2|TRBV11-3
CASSLSGGITDTQYF
TGTGCCAGCAGCTTATCCGGGGGGATAACAGATACGCAGTATTTT
>TRBJ2-3|.|TRBD2|TRBV5-4
CASSLVAGGPDTQYF
TGTGCCAGCAGCTTGGTAGCGGGGGGGCCGGATACGCAGTATTTT
>TRBJ1-1|once|.|TRBV27
CASSLFRENTEAFF
TGTGCCAGCAGTTTATTCCGAGAGAACACTGAAGCTTTCTTT
>TRBJ1-1|once|TRBD1|TRBV19
CASSIGLGRGRNTEAFF
TGTGCCAGTAGTATCGGGTTGGGCAGGGGGAGAAACACTGAAGCTTTCTTT
>TRBJ1-1|.|.|TRBV6-5
CASSPGRGDTEAFF
TGTGCCAGCAGTCCCGGTCGGGGGGACACTGAAGCTTTCTTT
>TRBJ2-5|.|.|TRBV7-9
CASSNPSLPEETQYF
TGTGCCAGCAGCAATCCTAGCCTCCCGGAAGAGACCCAGTACTTC
>TRBJ1-5|.|.|TRBV27
CASSLWGGGNQPQHF
TGTGCCAGCAGTTTATGGGGAGGGGGCAATCAGCCCCAGCATTTT
>TRBJ1-5|.|TRBD1|TRBV7-9
CASSSETGGWNQPQHF
TGTGCCAGCAGCTCCGAGACAGGGGGCTGGAATCAGCCCCAGCATTTT
>TRBJ2-1|.|.|TRBV6-5
CASTGTQYNEQFF
TGTGCCAGCACAGGCACCCAATACAATGAGCAGTTCTTC
>TRBJ2-5|.|.|TRBV29-1
CSVANRGGETQYF
TGCAGCGTGGCTAATAGGGGTGGCGAGACCCAGTACTTC
>TRBJ2-1|once|TRBD1|TRBV30
CAWSVARTGAYNEQFF
TGTGCCTGGAGTGTAGCGAGGACAGGGGCCTACAATGAGCAGTTCTTC
>TRBJ1-1|.|TRBD1|TRBV4-1
CASSGTGDTEAFF
TGCGCCAGCAGCGGGACAGGGGACACTGAAGCTTTCTTT
>TRBJ1-1|.|.|TRBV7-6
CASSLEGGLGNTEAFF
TGTGCCAGCAGCCTGGAGGGGGGGCTGGGGAACACTGAAGCTTTCTTT
>TRBJ2-7|.|TRBD1|TRBV7-6
CASSRSGDRAEQYF
TGTGCCAGCAGTCGTTCCGGGGACAGGGCCGAGCAGTACTTC
>TRBJ1-5|.|.|TRBV2
CASKRTGNQPQHF
TGTGCCAGCAAGCGGACGGGTAATCAGCCCCAGCATTTT
>TRBJ1-5|.|.|TRBV28
CASSFEIGNQPQHF
TGTGCCAGCAGTTTTGAGATCGGTAATCAGCCCCAGCATTTT
>TRBJ2-7|.|.|TRBV5-1
CASSLGLGVDEQYF
TGCGCCAGCAGCTTGGGTCTGGGAGTCGACGAGCAGTACTTC
>TRBJ1-1|.|TRBD1|TRBV5-4
CASSSGTGGPEAFF
TGTGCCAGCAGCTCCGGGACAGGAGGCCCTGAAGCTTTCTTT